The clone carrying this T cell receptor beta chain was observed a handful of times. Its specificity is unknown. There were TCR beta CDR3 regions amplified from RNA transcripts. HTBI primers drove first-round RT-PCR of the TCR CDR3. TCRdb re-called the multiplex PCR reads through MiXCR, storing one row per CDR3 protein. The sample yields fewer than 500,000 distinct CDR3 sequences, roughly 15% seen once. The entry originates in a study of T cells in Graves' hyperthyroidism and ophthalmopathy. Across the study: Any treatment followed the collection of peripheral blood at initial diagnosis.

Out of approximately 10 ml of fresh peripheral blood came the PBMCs. Study-wide results and caveats: Blood also held most thyroid clonotypes expanded beyond 0.001.

The CDR3 is 15 amino acids. The ends lost 5 bases at V and 7 bases at J; junction bases unmatched: 9. Germline values: CDR1 MNHNS, CDR2 SASEGT. V is TRBV6-1 and J is TRBJ2-1, with TRBD1 matching 9 bases. The TCR sequence derives from a woman in her twenties or thirties with Graves' ophthalmopathy. The sequenced material came from blood. This CDR3 is CASSWGQGRINEQFF. In DNA form, the CDR3 reads TGTGCCAGCAGTTGGGGACAGGGCAGGATAAATGAGCAGTTCTTC.